Listed here are 20 T cell receptor beta chains from one sample, sequenced in a study of spatial heterogeneity in lung cancer. Findings and limits, study-wide: Mutation counts in tumors were tracked by counts of expanded intratumoral alpha and beta TCRs.

Each CDR3 protein is one row after TCRdb ran MiXCR on the 5' RACE reads. The sample shows around 15,000 distinct CDR3 sequences, around 6.8% of them seen only once. Their specific antigens are unknown. Indicated time point: sample taken at primary tumor resection. Specimen: lung tumor tissue, collected at surgery. Source of these receptors: a female donor with early-stage non-small cell lung cancer.

The rearrangement uses TRBV18 and TRBJ1-2; 10 bases match TRBD1. The CDR3 is 13 residues long. V shed 3 bases, J shed 8 bases, and the junction held 3 bases outside the gene matches. CDR1 and CDR2 from the germline V gene are KGHSH and LQKENI. CDR3 nucleotide sequence: TGTGCCAGCTCACCCGGGACAGGGGCCGGCTACACCTTC. Amino acid sequence: CASSPGTGAGYTF.

This clonotype occurred many times. The chain combines TRBV7-2 with TRBJ2-1; D is perhaps TRBD1 (6 bases). V shed 5 bases and J shed 5 bases, with 16 bases lying between them. Germline V gene sequence: CDR1 SGHTA, CDR2 FQGNSA. The CDR3 sequence is 15 residues long. The CDR3 region is CASSPPRDTHNEQFF. The CDR3 coding sequence is TGTGCCAGCAGCCCACCCAGGGACACGCACAATGAGCAGTTCTTC.

Sample share makes this clonotype large. The rearrangement joins TRBV2 to TRBJ2-7, with 7 bases lining up with TRBD2. The V and J ends lost 6 bases and 3 bases, in that order; junction bases with no gene match: 8. Germline V gene lookup returns CDR1 SNHLY and CDR2 FYNNEI. CDR3 length: 14 amino acids. The CDR3 nucleotides are TGTGCCAGCAGCCGCCAAGCGGGAAGCTACGAGCAGTACTTC. Its protein is CASSRQAGSYEQYF.

This clonotype was seen many times. The chain joins TRBV10-3 to TRBJ2-3, with D unresolved. This CDR3 is 13 amino acids long. Looked up from germline, CDR1 is ENHRY and CDR2 is SYGVKD. V was pared by 4 bases and J by 3 bases, with 8 bases between. The CDR3 sequence is CAISVRTTDTQYF. CDR3 bases: TGTGCCATCAGTGTTAGAACGACAGATACGCAGTATTTT.

This clonotype showed up many times. This sequence joins TRBV20-1 and TRBJ1-5; TRBD1 aligns across 9 bases. Germline assignment: CDR1 DFQATT and CDR2 SNEGSKA (reference sequence). The CDR3 is 15 residues long. V lost 4 bases to trimming and J lost 5 bases; unmatched junction nucleotides: 9. The CDR3 reads CSAIKGTGRDQPQHF. CDR3 nucleotides: TGCAGTGCTATTAAGGGGACAGGGCGAGATCAGCCCCAGCATTTT.

This clonotype was seen at least ten times. This chain links TRBV12-3 or TRBV12-4 with TRBJ2-1; no reliable D call. V was pared by 6 bases and J by 6 bases, with 12 bases between. The length of the CDR3 is 13 residues. The CDR3 loop reads CASRYGRSNEQFF. CDR3 nucleotides: TGTGCCAGCAGATACGGACGGAGCAATGAGCAGTTCTTC.

The sample holds many counts of this clonotype. The chain recombines TRBV10-3 with TRBJ1-6; TRBD1 is a possible D gene (5 bases). This CDR3 has 13 residues. V shed 6 bases and J shed 6 bases, with 9 bases lying between them. Germline-derived CDR1 and CDR2 are ENHRY and SYGVKD. The CDR3 protein is CAIRRDLNSPLHF. CDR3 in DNA: TGTGCCATCAGAAGGGACCTTAATTCACCCCTCCACTTT.

This clonotype was counted only a few times. The V call is TRBV20-1, the J call TRBJ2-7; a weak D match, TRBD2 (6 bases). With 1 base removed from V and 5 bases from J, the gap between germline ends came to 12 bases. Germline V gives CDR1 DFQATT, CDR2 SNEGSKA (reference sequence). There are 13 residues in the CDR3. This chain's CDR3 is CSARVEGQDEQYF. The DNA of the CDR3 is TGCAGTGCTAGAGTGGAGGGGCAGGACGAGCAGTACTTC.

This clonotype was picked up many times. V gene TRBV18 combines with J gene TRBJ1-5, with 10 bases that match TRBD1. Trimming at V came to 3 bases and at J to 3 bases, leaving 5 bases not matched to a gene. Looked up from germline, CDR1 is KGHSH and CDR2 is LQKENI. This CDR3 region has 16 residues. CDR3 region: CASSPAGTGVNQPQHF. The CDR3 DNA reads as TGTGCCAGCTCACCGGCCGGGACAGGGGTCAATCAGCCCCAGCATTTT.

As regards this clonotype: Possible read error: a much larger clone is one base away. The chain employs TRBV12-3 or TRBV12-4 and TRBJ2-3; possible D gene TRBD2, 6 bases. Trimming stripped 2 bases from V and 5 bases from J, with 14 bases between. CDR3 length: 15 residues. CDR3 in amino acids: CASSLLWGVRDTQYF. The CDR3 DNA follows: TGTGCCAGCAGTTTACTGTGGGGGGTCAGAGATACGCAGTATTTT.

A remark on this clonotype: A much larger clone differs by one base, so this may be a read error. The genes are TRBV28 and TRBJ1-2; TRBD1 might be the D (5 bases). Germline lookup yields CDR1 MDHEN and CDR2 SYDVKM. The CDR3 contains 11 residues. Trimming removed 8 bases at V and 4 bases at J, with 8 bases between. The DNA of the CDR3 is TGTGCCAGCGGTGGGACCTATGGCTACACCTTC. The encoded protein is CASGGTYGYTF.

In this sample, this clonotype turned up many times. The V call is TRBV6-4, the J call TRBJ1-2; D gene uncertain. The CDR3 has 14 residues. Per the germline V gene, CDR1 is MRHNA and CDR2 is SNTAGT. The ends were cut back, 6 bases at V and 4 bases at J, with 15 bases in the middle. CDR3 sequence (DNA): TGTGCCAGCAGACCTCCCCTTTCTAGCTATGGCTACACCTTC. Residues: CASRPPLSSYGYTF.

This clonotype was seen many times. The chain has TRBV6-2 or TRBV6-3 and TRBJ2-7; D not certain. This CDR3 comprises 16 residues. Germline loops: CDR1 MNHEY, CDR2 SVGEGT. The ends were cut back, 5 bases at V and 0 bases at J, with 17 bases in the middle. CDR3 DNA sequence: TGTGCCAGCAGTCCCCCTCCGGGTTACACCTCCTACGAGCAGTACTTC. It codes for CASSPPPGYTSYEQYF.

This clonotype was seen ten or more times. The chain uses TRBV5-1 and TRBJ2-7, with a tentative D call TRBD1 (6 bases). The V end was cut by 0 bases, the J end by 0 bases, with 7 bases between. Germline V gene sequence: CDR1 SGHRS, CDR2 YFSETQ. CDR3 size: 14 residues. CDR3 loop: CASSLDRASYEQYF. The CDR3 nucleotides read TGCGCCAGCAGCTTGGACAGGGCCTCCTACGAGCAGTACTTC.

This clonotype was seen many times. The CDR3 is CASSLGASYEQYF. CDR3 bases: TGTGCCAGCAGCTTAGGGGCTAGCTACGAGCAGTACTTC. The chain recombines TRBV11-1 with TRBJ2-7; D is unclear. V lost 1 base and J 3 bases, leaving 7 bases between the germline ends. Germline CDR1 and CDR2: SGHAT and FQDESV (reference sequence). The CDR3 runs to 13 residues.

The sample holds a few counts of this clonotype. V and J are TRBV12-3 or TRBV12-4 and TRBJ2-1; 10 nucleotides match TRBD2. The V segment lost 3 bases and the J segment 8 bases; nucleotides outside the gene matches: 1. The CDR3 spans 13 residues. The CDR3 is CASSLGTSDEQFF. The CDR3 region has the DNA TGTGCCAGCAGTTTGGGGACTAGCGATGAGCAGTTCTTC.

This clonotype was observed at least ten times. The chain has TRBV27 and TRBJ1-5; D call uncertain. Germline CDR1 reads MNHEY; CDR2 reads SMNVEV (reference sequence). The CDR3 sequence is 10 residues long. Trimming took 10 bases from V and 6 from J, leaving 7 bases between them. As DNA, the CDR3 is TGTGCCACTAAACGTCAGCCCCAGCATTTT. Translating gives CATKRQPQHF.

This clonotype has at least ten counts. This sequence joins TRBV28 and TRBJ2-7; 7 bases are shared with TRBD1. Germline assignment: CDR1 MDHEN and CDR2 SYDVKM. Germline trimming cut 6 bases from V and 2 bases from J; bases unmatched to any gene: 4. CDR3 length equals 13 residues. CDR3 sequence (DNA): TGTGCCAGCAGCCTGGGACAGACCTACGAGCAGTACTTC. This translates into CASSLGQTYEQYF.

There are many counts of this clonotype. The V call is TRBV6-2 or TRBV6-3, the J call TRBJ1-1; D is ambiguous. Germline assignment: CDR1 MNHEY and CDR2 SVGEGT. The CDR3 runs to 13 residues. V was trimmed by 3 bases and J by 1 base, leaving 6 bases between them. Here the CDR3 reads CASSYNRNTEAFF. In DNA form, the CDR3 reads TGTGCCAGCAGTTATAACAGGAACACTGAAGCTTTCTTT.

Judged by abundance, this clonotype is medium-sized. The rearrangement uses TRBV29-1 and TRBJ2-2; D call uncertain. The germline V gene has CDR1 SQVTM and CDR2 ANQGSEA. The CDR3 sequence is 15 residues long. Trimming cost V 6 bases and J 4 bases, with 18 bases left between them. CDR3 DNA sequence: TGCAGCGTCAAGATAGCTTCACCGTCCACCGGGGAGCTGTTTTTT. Translated: CSVKIASPSTGELFF.